This T cell receptor (beta chain) was recorded in a study of cytomegalovirus exposure and HLA in healthy donors (dated by TCRdb to 2016 to 2017). Notes on the research overall: According to an earlier analysis of 450 to 650 of the donors, some 170 million T cells yielded roughly 110 million unique TCR beta sequences and around 300 Gb of sequence data. Typing coverage differed by locus: A, B, C, DRB1 and DQB1 were typed in about 629-630 donors, DQA1 in 522, DPA1 in around 600, and DPB1 in around 440. Both class I and class II loci were covered by HLA typing, at four-digit resolution. In an earlier analysis of 500 to 650 of the donors, high-throughput TCR beta sequencing was used to judge whether each TCR beta V gene segment behaved as functional or pseudogenic. All discovery cohort repertoires had been generated using a single sequencing platform. Across under 500 genotyped donors of the cohort, an average of roughly 200,000 unique TCR beta nucleotide sequences per donor were sequenced, and roughly 20% of those sequences were non-productive. An early release that covered about 600 HLA-typed donors contained approximately 320 gigabases of sequencing data and about 93 million unique TCR sequences. Rather than drawing on any new phenotypic data, the later analysis identified candidate immune exposures from TCR beta sequences and the way those sequences occurred across donors. A later genetic analysis used genome-wide SNP genotypes for about three fifths of the 666 donors, treating that subset as a discovery cohort. Because of strong linkage in the cohort, four to six DR-DQ haplotypes were treated as single units for association and clustering. Donor age, sex, ethnicity and CMV serostatus were compiled together with the repertoire data. Of the roughly 400 genotyped donors, over 80% were placed in the genetic ancestry cluster associated with self-reported Caucasian donors. A separate validation cohort of roughly 130 different subjects was used in addition to the 666-subject first cohort. To study patterns of TCR occurrence, a later analysis re-analyzed previously published TCR beta repertoires from several hundred donors and added high-resolution HLA genotyping. The study aimed to test whether cataloging public T cell receptors could reveal signatures of past pathogen exposure. The study profiled the T cell repertoires of about 720 subjects by immunosequencing and related them to cytomegalovirus serostatus. The study combined high-throughput TCR immunosequencing, statistical association of individual TCRs with disease status, and machine learning to predict cytomegalovirus infection status. Overall results and qualifications from the work: The classifier was reported to diagnose cytomegalovirus status with high specificity and sensitivity in both the original and validation cohorts. Because the 87-base-pair reads could not distinguish some IMGT-functional V segments, including TRBV6-2 and TRBV6-3, those segments were excluded. The authors suggested that the approach could potentially be extended to other disease states and immunological phenotypes. Most TCR sequences were seen in very few donors, while some public TCRs were found in many individuals. Because some donors lacked HLA typing at each locus, the association tests relied only on the typed subset. A group of highly shared sequence variants was considered likely to be a technical artifact of the sequencing pipeline. Most CMV-associated TCR beta chains appeared to be HLA-restricted in a later analysis, and the HLA associations seemed to be driven largely by CMV exposure. According to a later genetic analysis, donors in an Asian-associated ancestry cluster had fewer N-insertions in productive TCRs than the approximately 700-donor mean. In a later analysis, HLA-associated TCR beta chains showed more clonal expansion and lower generation probabilities than non-associated chains that were equally common. An earlier analysis of 450 to 750 of the donors showed that most TCR beta V segments appeared in productive rearrangements either about 90% or about 30% of the time, which broadly matched IMGT annotations. When HLA alleles, especially DR and DQ, strongly co-occurred, TCR associations were difficult to assign to individual alleles. This cohort had only TCR beta chains sequenced, and the lack of alpha or paired-chain data limited which features could be detected. A later analysis associated about 17,000 TCR beta sequences with specific HLA alleles at a false discovery rate of 0.05. In a later analysis, TCR association rates were found to vary across HLA loci, with the most associated TCRs seen for DRB1 alleles and the fewest for HLA-C alleles. The study gave a list of over 150 TCR beta chains associated with cytomegalovirus. In a later genetic analysis, a missense DCLRE1C variant was associated with V-gene and J-gene trimming of TCR beta chains, and the association was replicated in an independent cohort. A further reported finding was that TCR beta sequences accurately predicted the HLA-A and HLA-B alleles for most subjects in the first cohort. Correlated functional status among segregating V segments might be attributable to linkage disequilibrium, but an unknown experimental factor could not be ruled out. For the cohort, immune exposure information was limited to CMV serostatus. In vitro tests confirmed that three of the cytomegalovirus-associated TCR beta chains recognize cytomegalovirus antigens. Because counts were too low, some 17 rarely observed V segments, including chromosome 9 orphons, were excluded from the earlier analysis of around 590 of the donors. Roughly uniform sequencing depth across donors was assumed in presence/absence analyses, although this assumption may not hold. According to a later analysis, parvovirus B19, influenza, CMV and Epstein-Barr virus appeared linked to several top co-occurrence clusters.

The germline V gene gives CDR1 as SNHLY and CDR2 as FYNNEI. The CDR3, cysteine through phenylalanine, is 14 amino acids long. Only the CDR3 DNA stays, 42 bases, in frame from base 1. V loses 7 bases, J loses 5 bases, and the germline ends lie 14 bases apart. The cohort was made up of 650 to 700 healthy bone marrow donors. Cohort members were all nominally healthy when sampled, although unrecorded immune exposures were likely present. The donor was CMV seronegative and was included in the group of around 320 seronegative cohort members. A peripheral blood sample was provided by each donor, and peripheral blood mononuclear cells were used for TCR beta sequencing. Genomic DNA was extracted from the blood cell samples with the Qiagen DNeasy Blood Extraction Kit. Details on this clone: Its antigen is unknown. No quality values exist for individual bases; no much larger clone is one base distant.

The receptor library was made with the immunoSEQ multiplex PCR assay. A mixture of 60 forward primers for TCR Vbeta segments and 13 reverse primers for TCR Jbeta segments was used in the multiplex PCR. Amplification of the CDR3 region of rearranged TCR beta genes was performed with a multiplex PCR assay on genomic DNA. On the Illumina HiSeq System, the amplified TCR beta libraries were sequenced as 87-base-pair reads. From the authors' description of their analysis: A later analysis tallied 80 million to 95 million unique TCR beta chains across the 666 repertoires, and some 12 million of those chains were shared by two or more donors. Raw reads were error-corrected and collapsed into unique sequences by a nearest-neighbor algorithm in which closely related sequences were merged to remove PCR and sequencing errors. V, D and J gene segments were assigned by aligning CDR3 sequences to IMGT reference sequences. Each retained sequence needed at least a six-nucleotide match to both a V gene segment and a J gene segment. Rearrangements were called productive when the CDR3 lacked stop codons and stayed in frame with V and J; all others were non-productive. Following IMGT convention, CDR3 was defined as the stretch from the second conserved V-encoded cysteine to the conserved J-encoded phenylalanine. The earlier analysis of fewer than 750 of the donors excluded sequences that lacked an unambiguous match to a single V gene segment. An earlier analysis of a few hundred of the donors called V segments functional above 56.7% productive rearrangements and segregating when the between-donor standard deviation exceeded 5%. A statistical classification framework was built to diagnose cytomegalovirus status from the catalog of TCR beta chain sequences. In a later analysis, TCR nucleotide sequences were compared against IMGT/GENE-DB human TR gene sequences so that V and J genes could be assigned. In a later analysis, CDR3 sequences and most-parsimonious VDJ recombination scenarios were assigned using the TCRdist pipeline. In a later analysis, each TCR beta chain was defined by its CDR3 amino acid sequence together with its V-gene family, and reads without a unique V-gene family were excluded. In a later analysis, 500 to 700 highly shared, low-generation-probability nucleotide sequences were removed to address suspected cross-contamination and a sequencing artifact. A later analysis calculated a clonal expansion index for each public chain from normalized within-repertoire ranks of inferred template counts. A later analysis computed generation probabilities with a VDJ recombination model fitted to out-of-frame rearrangements, and checked the results against IGoR. Hypergeometric tests were used in a later analysis to score TCR-TCR, TCR-HLA and TCR-CMV co-occurrence, with a repertoire-size bias correction applied to the TCR pairs. False discovery rates were estimated in a later analysis by permuting HLA or CMV assignments 20 times. In a later analysis, co-occurring TCRs were grouped using DBSCAN, and TCRdist sequence similarity was added for clustering within HLA-allele-positive subsets. Co-occurrence clustering excluded repertoires with fewer than 30,000 or more than 120,000 public chains, plus five with anomalous nucleotide sharing. TCRdb took over this immuneACCESS table, retaining in-frame rearrangements with V and J assigned. Such tables are incomplete; in checked studies, under half of the missing clones stem from an unresolved V gene, and the remainder is unexplained. V, J and clone size reflect that table, while D and trimming were determined from the DNA. The sample table shows roughly 150,000 clones, and 65% to 90% are seen once. 0.95% to 1.5% of the sample belongs to the ten largest clones.

Specimen: PBMCs. Rearrangement joined TRBV2 to TRBJ2-2; TRBD2 is possibly the D segment (6 matching bases). This TCR was recovered from a female donor in good health and CMV-seronegative. The bases are TGTGCCAGCACGGCACGGGGAGGAACCGGGGAGCTGTTTTTT. This encodes CASTARGGTGELFF.